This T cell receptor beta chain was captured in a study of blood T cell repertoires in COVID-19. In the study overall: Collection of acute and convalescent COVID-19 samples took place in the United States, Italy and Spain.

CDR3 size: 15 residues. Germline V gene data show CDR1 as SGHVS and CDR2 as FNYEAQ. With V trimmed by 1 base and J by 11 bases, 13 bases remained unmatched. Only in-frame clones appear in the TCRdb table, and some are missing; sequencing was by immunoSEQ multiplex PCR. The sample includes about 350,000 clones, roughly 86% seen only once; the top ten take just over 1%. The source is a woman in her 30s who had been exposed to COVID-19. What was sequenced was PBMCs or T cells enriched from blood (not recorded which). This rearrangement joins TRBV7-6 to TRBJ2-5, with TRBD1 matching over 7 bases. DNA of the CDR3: TGTGCCAGCAGCTTAGAAGTCGGGACAGAAGGCGGGCAGTACTTC. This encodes CASSLEVGTEGGQYF.